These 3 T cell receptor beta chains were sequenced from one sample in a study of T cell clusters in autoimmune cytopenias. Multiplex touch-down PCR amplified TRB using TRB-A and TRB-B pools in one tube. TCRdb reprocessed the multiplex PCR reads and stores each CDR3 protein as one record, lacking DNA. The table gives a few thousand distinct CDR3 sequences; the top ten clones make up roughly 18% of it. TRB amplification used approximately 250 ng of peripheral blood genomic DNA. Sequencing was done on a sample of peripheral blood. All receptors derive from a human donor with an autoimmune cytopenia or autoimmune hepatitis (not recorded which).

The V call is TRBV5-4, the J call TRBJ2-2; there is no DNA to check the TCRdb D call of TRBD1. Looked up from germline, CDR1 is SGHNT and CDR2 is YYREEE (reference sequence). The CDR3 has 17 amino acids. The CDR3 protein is CASSLASGVINPGELFF.

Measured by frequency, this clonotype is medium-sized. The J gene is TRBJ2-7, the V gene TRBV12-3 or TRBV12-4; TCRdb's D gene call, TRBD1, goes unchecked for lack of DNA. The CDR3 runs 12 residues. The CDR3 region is CASRVQGLEQYF.

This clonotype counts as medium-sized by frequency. CDR3 protein: CATSRVRTSEPYEQFF. The gene calls are TRBV15 and TRBJ2-1; TCRdb picks TRBD2, but there is no DNA to check that call. This CDR3 is built from 16 residues. Germline loops: CDR1 LNHNV, CDR2 YYDKDF (reference sequence).